This entry lists 21 T cell receptor beta chains sequenced from one sample in a study of shared clonotypes between healthy human individuals. Data came from immunoSEQ multiplex PCR; TCRdb stores just in-frame clones and leaves some out. The sample lists 1.5 million to 2.5 million clones, roughly 95% occurring once. Naive CD8 cells were CD45RO-negative, positively selected for CCR7, excluding terminally differentiated effector memory CD45RA+ cells. The material sequenced was naive CD8+ T cells sorted from blood. The source is a man between 18 and 29 years old in good health.

V is TRBV5-1 and J is TRBJ2-3; 8 nucleotides agree with TRBD2. After removal of 0 bases from V and 3 bases from J, the junction contained 6 bases not matched to a gene. CDR3 length: 16 amino acids. Germline assignment: CDR1 SGHRS and CDR2 YFSETQ. The CDR3, as DNA: TGCGCCAGCAGCTTGGATCCAGCGGGAGAAACAGATACGCAGTATTTT. Protein product: CASSLDPAGETDTQYF.

The chain carries TRBV28 and TRBJ1-1; possibly TRBD1 for D (5 bases). Per the germline V gene, CDR1 is MDHEN and CDR2 is SYDVKM. The CDR3 sequence is 14 residues long. Trimming took off 3 bases at V and 4 bases at J, with 12 bases between the two ends. CDR3 DNA sequence: TGTGCCAGCAGTTTTGCAGGGAGAAGCACTGAAGCTTTCTTT. Protein: CASSFAGRSTEAFF.

CDR3 in amino acids: CASSVNRDGPSYEQYF. The CDR3, as DNA: TGTGCCAGCAGTGTAAACCGGGACGGTCCTTCCTACGAGCAGTACTTC. The rearrangement links TRBV28 to TRBJ2-7, with D perhaps TRBD1 or TRBD2 (5 bases each). The V gene lost 5 bases and the J gene lost 1 base, with 18 bases spanning the gap. The germline gives CDR1 MDHEN, CDR2 SYDVKM. The CDR3 totals 16 residues.

In the case of this clone: This specimen includes other DNA sequences encoding the same CDR3. This chain joins TRBV18 and TRBJ1-1; D might be TRBD1 (6 bases). The CDR3 has 14 amino acids. CDR1 and CDR2 (germline): KGHSH, LQKENI. Trimming shortened V by 0 bases and J by 3 bases, and 8 bases separated the two germline ends. CDR3 nucleotide sequence: TGTGCCAGCTCACCACCAGGGGGATACACTGAAGCTTTCTTT. Translation: CASSPPGGYTEAFF.

The chain carries TRBV5-5 and TRBJ1-2; TRBD1 aligns across 7 bases. The CDR3 runs to 16 residues. CDR1 SGHKS and CDR2 YYEKEE come from the germline V gene (reference sequence). V shed 4 bases and J 1 base; nucleotides not matched to a gene: 10. The CDR3 is CASSPEGGGLNYGYTF. In DNA, the CDR3 is TGTGCCAGCAGCCCGGAAGGGGGCGGGCTTAACTATGGCTACACCTTC. Full variable domain (remainder filled in from reference TRBV5-5 and TRBJ1-2): DAGVTQSPTHLIKTRGQQVTLRCSPISGHKSVSWYQQVLGQGPQFIFQYYEKEERGRGNFPDRFSARQFPNYSSELNVNALLLGDSALYLCASSPEGGGLNYGYTFGSGTRLTVV.

Of note for this clone: The sample carries other DNA sequences with the same CDR3. V is TRBV7-9 and J is TRBJ2-7, with 8 bases aligning to TRBD1. This CDR3 contains 14 residues. J lost 1 base, V lost 1 base, and 0 bases had no gene match. Per the germline V gene, CDR1 is SEHNR and CDR2 is FQNEAQ (reference sequence). The CDR3 is CASSLGDRSYEQYF. The CDR3 DNA reads as TGTGCCAGCAGCTTAGGGGACAGGTCCTACGAGCAGTACTTC.

This chain uses TRBV7-9 with TRBJ1-2; 7 nucleotides line up with TRBD1. Germline-derived CDR1 and CDR2 are SEHNR and FQNEAQ (reference sequence). There are 15 residues in the CDR3. V gave up 3 bases and J gave up 2 bases; unmatched junction bases: 6. The CDR3 bases are TGTGCCAGCAGCTTCCAAGACAGGGTAAACTATGGCTACACCTTC. Translating gives CASSFQDRVNYGYTF.

This clone was detected only once. The chain carries TRBV12-5 and TRBJ2-3; unclear D gene. CDR1 LGHNT and CDR2 FRNRAP come from the germline V gene. This CDR3 has 12 amino acids. Trimming left V 5 bases short and J 6 bases short, with 9 bases between. DNA for the CDR3: TGTGCTAGTGGTCTAAATGAGGATACGCAGTATTTT. This translates into CASGLNEDTQYF.

The chain recombines TRBV6-5 with TRBJ2-7; D is undetermined. The CDR3 is made up of 12 amino acids. Trimming removed 6 bases at V and 3 bases at J, with 9 bases between. CDR1 and CDR2 from the germline V gene are MNHEY and SVGAGI. The chain's CDR3 is CASRNRDYEQYF. The CDR3 bases are TGTGCCAGCAGAAATAGGGACTACGAGCAGTACTTC.

The chain uses TRBV27 and TRBJ2-7, with 8 positions matching TRBD2. Trimming cost V 5 bases and J 4 bases; bases outside gene matches: 10. Germline loops: CDR1 MNHEY, CDR2 SMNVEV (reference sequence). This CDR3 has 15 amino acids. CDR3 DNA: TGTGCCAGCAGTACTCGGGGGGGGGCTGGGTACGAGCAGTACTTC. Translated: CASSTRGGAGYEQYF.

The table lists this clone with a count of one. The V and J genes are TRBV7-9 and TRBJ2-7; the match to TRBD1 covers 8 bases. CDR1 is SEHNR, CDR2 FQNEAQ, per germline (reference sequence). The CDR3 has 18 amino acids. Trimming took 3 bases from V and 0 from J; bases not matched to a gene: 13. The CDR3 sequence: CASSLVPRDRFISYEQYF. CDR3 coding DNA: TGTGCCAGCAGCTTGGTGCCACGGGACAGGTTTATCTCCTACGAGCAGTACTTC.

This clone was detected once. The chain joins TRBV7-9 to TRBJ2-1; a weak D match, TRBD2 (5 bases). This CDR3 contains 14 residues. CDR1 is SEHNR and CDR2 is FQNEAQ in the germline V gene (reference sequence). V gave up 6 bases and J gave up 0 bases, with 9 bases separating them. Here the CDR3 DNA reads TGTGCCAGCAGACCTACTAGCTCCTACAATGAGCAGTTCTTC. It specifies CASRPTSSYNEQFF.

The rearrangement uses TRBV5-1 and TRBJ2-7; D gene unclear. CDR3 length equals 13 residues. V was pared by 5 bases and J by 2 bases, with 11 bases between. The germline V gene has CDR1 SGHRS and CDR2 YFSETQ. DNA for the CDR3: TGCGCCAGCAGGGTGAACACAGCCTACGAGCAGTACTTC. Translated, it gives CASRVNTAYEQYF.

This clone was seen only once. The chain combines TRBV28 with TRBJ1-3; weak D call: TRBD1 (6 bases). The CDR3 has 19 amino acids. Germline V gives CDR1 MDHEN, CDR2 SYDVKM. Trimming removed 2 bases from V and 2 bases from J, with 22 bases in between. In DNA form, the CDR3 reads TGTGCCAGCAGTTTACCGGCTCGTTCGGCAGGGGCGACTGGAAACACCATATATTTT. Translated: CASSLPARSAGATGNTIYF.

As DNA, the CDR3 is TGTGCCAGCTCACTATCCAACACCGGGGAGCTGTTTTTT. It yields the protein CASSLSNTGELFF. This sequence joins TRBV18 and TRBJ2-2; D not certain. Trimming stripped 4 bases from V and 2 bases from J, with 5 bases between. The CDR3 has 13 amino acids. The germline V gene has CDR1 KGHSH and CDR2 LQKENI.

This chain links TRBV10-2 with TRBJ2-5, with 13 bases that match TRBD2. CDR3 size: 18 residues. The germline V gene encodes CDR1 WSHSY and CDR2 SAAADI. Losses at the gene ends were 10 bases for V and 1 base for J; bases not matched to a gene: 15. CDR3 residues: CATDLDETSGGTQETQYF. The CDR3 DNA reads TGCGCCACCGACCTAGACGAGACTAGCGGGGGGACCCAAGAGACCCAGTACTTC.

J is TRBJ2-5 and V is TRBV5-6; D gene unclear. The CDR3 spans 12 residues. Trimming removed 4 bases from V and 2 bases from J, with 6 bases in between. In germline, CDR1 is SGHDT, CDR2 YYEEEE. CDR3 sequence reads: CASSVGQETQYF. As DNA, the CDR3 is TGTGCCAGCAGCGTGGGACAAGAGACCCAGTACTTC.

This chain's CDR3 is CASIGTGGQPQHF. The CDR3 DNA reads as TGTGCCAGTATCGGGACAGGGGGTCAGCCCCAGCATTTT. The chain couples TRBV19 to TRBJ1-5; 11 nucleotides align to TRBD1. The germline V gene encodes CDR1 LNHDA and CDR2 SQIVND (reference sequence). CDR3 size: 13 residues. Trimming took 7 bases from V and 6 from J; bases not matched to a gene: 2.

The chain recombines TRBV27 with TRBJ2-1; TRBD1 agrees at 9 bases. The CDR3 covers 16 residues. With 4 bases clipped from V and 3 bases from J, the junction kept 7 bases outside the gene matches. Germline V gene lookup returns CDR1 MNHEY and CDR2 SMNVEV (reference sequence). CDR3 amino acids: CASSYTGGAFYNEQFF. DNA of the CDR3: TGTGCCAGCAGTTATACAGGGGGCGCATTCTACAATGAGCAGTTCTTC.

V gene TRBV21-1 combines with J gene TRBJ1-4. TRBV21-1 constitutes a pseudogene. The CDR3 covers 12 residues. The DNA of the CDR3 is TGTGCCAGCAGCAAAGGAGAGGAAAAACTGTTTTTT. It encodes CASSKGEEKLFF.

The chain carries TRBV11-2 and TRBJ2-1, with a tentative D call TRBD2 (5 bases). The V end was cut by 1 base, the J end by 10 bases, with 11 bases between. The CDR3 length is 13 residues. Germline V gene sequence: CDR1 SGHAT, CDR2 FQNNGV. CDR3 DNA sequence: TGTGCCAGCAGCTTAGGTGCGGGTATGGAGCAGTTCTTC. Translation gives CASSLGAGMEQFF.